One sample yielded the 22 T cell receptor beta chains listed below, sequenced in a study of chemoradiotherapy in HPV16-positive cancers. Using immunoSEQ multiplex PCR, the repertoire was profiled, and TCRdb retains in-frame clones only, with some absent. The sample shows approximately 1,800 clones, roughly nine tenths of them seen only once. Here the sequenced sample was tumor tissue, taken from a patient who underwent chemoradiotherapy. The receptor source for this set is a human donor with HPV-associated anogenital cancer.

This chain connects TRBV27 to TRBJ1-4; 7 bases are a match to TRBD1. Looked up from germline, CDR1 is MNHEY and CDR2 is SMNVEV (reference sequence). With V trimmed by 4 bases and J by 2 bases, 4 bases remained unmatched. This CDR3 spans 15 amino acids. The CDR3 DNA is TGTGCCAGCAGTTCAACAGGGGCGACTAATGAAAAACTGTTTTTT. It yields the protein CASSSTGATNEKLFF.

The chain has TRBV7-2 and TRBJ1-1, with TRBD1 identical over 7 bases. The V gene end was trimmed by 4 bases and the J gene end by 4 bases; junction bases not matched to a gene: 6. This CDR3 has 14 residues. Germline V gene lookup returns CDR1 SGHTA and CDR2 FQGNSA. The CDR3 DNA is TGTGCCAGCAGCTCTACAGGGGTAGCCACTGAAGCTTTCTTT. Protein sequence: CASSSTGVATEAFF.

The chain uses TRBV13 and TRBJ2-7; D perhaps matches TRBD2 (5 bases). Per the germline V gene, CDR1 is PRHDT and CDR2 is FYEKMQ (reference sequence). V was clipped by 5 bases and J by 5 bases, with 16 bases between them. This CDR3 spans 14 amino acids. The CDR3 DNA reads TGTGCCAGCAGCCCAACCGGGAATTCCGACGAGCAGTACTTC. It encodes CASSPTGNSDEQYF.

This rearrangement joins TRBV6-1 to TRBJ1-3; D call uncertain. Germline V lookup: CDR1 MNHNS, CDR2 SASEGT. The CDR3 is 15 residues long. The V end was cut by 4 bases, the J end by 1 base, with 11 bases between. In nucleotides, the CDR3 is TGTGCCAGCAGTGGATTACTCGGGTCTGGAAACACCATATATTTT. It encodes CASSGLLGSGNTIYF.

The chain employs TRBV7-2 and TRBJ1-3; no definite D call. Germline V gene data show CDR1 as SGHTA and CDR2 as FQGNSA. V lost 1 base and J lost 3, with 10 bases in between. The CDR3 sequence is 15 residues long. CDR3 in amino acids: CASSLEVQLGNTIYF. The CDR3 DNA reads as TGTGCCAGCAGCTTAGAGGTACAACTTGGAAACACCATATATTTT. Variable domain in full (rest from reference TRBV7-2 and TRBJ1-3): GAGVSQSPSNKVTEKGKDVELRCDPISGHTALYWYRQSLGQGLEFLIYFQGNSAPDKSGLPSDRFSAERTGGSVSTLTIQRTQQEDSAVYLCASSLEVQLGNTIYFGEGSWLTVV.

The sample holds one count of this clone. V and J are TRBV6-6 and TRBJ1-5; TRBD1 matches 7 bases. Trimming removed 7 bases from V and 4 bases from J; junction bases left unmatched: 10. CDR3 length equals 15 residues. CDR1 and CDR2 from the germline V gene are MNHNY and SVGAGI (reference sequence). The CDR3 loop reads CASNVHDRENQPQHF. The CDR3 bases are TGTGCCAGCAACGTACATGACAGGGAGAATCAGCCCCAGCATTTT.

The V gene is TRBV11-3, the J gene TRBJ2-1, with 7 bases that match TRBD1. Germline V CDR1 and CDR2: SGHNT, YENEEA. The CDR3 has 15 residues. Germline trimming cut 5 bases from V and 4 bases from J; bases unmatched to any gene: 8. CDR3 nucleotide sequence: TGTGCCAGCAGCCCCTTAGGCAGGGGGTACAATGAGCAGTTCTTC. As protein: CASSPLGRGYNEQFF.

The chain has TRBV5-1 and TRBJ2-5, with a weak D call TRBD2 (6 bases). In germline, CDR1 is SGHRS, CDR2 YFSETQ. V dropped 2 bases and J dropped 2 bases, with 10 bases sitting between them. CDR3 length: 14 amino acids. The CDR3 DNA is TGCGCCAGCAGCTTAACTAGCCTACAAGAGACCCAGTACTTC. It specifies CASSLTSLQETQYF.

The CDR3 loop reads CASSPKTGMGQETQYF. The CDR3 DNA follows: TGTGCCAGCAGCCCCAAGACAGGGATGGGCCAAGAGACCCAGTACTTC. The V gene is TRBV7-9, the J gene TRBJ2-5, with 7 bases identical to TRBD1. In germline, CDR1 is SEHNR, CDR2 FQNEAQ (reference sequence). The CDR3 covers 16 residues. J lost 1 base, V lost 5 bases, and 10 bases had no gene match.

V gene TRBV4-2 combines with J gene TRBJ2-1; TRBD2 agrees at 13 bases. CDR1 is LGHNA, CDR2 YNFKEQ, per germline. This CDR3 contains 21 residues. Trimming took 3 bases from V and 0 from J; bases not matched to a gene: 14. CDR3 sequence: CASSQTRWTSGGRSSYNEQFF. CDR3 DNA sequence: TGTGCCAGCAGCCAGACCAGATGGACTAGCGGGGGCCGGAGCTCCTACAATGAGCAGTTCTTC.

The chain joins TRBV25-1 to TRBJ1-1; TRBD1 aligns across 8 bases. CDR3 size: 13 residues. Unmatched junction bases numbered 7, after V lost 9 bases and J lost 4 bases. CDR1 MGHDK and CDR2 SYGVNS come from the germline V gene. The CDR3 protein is CASIQGGGTEAFF. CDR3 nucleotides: TGTGCCAGTATACAGGGGGGAGGCACTGAAGCTTTCTTT. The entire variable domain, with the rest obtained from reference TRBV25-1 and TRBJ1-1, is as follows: EADIYQTPRYLVIGTGKKITLECSQTMGHDKMYWYQQDPGMELHLIHYSYGVNSTEKGDLSSESTVSRIRTEHFPLTLESARPSHTSQYLCASIQGGGTEAFFGQGTRLTVV.

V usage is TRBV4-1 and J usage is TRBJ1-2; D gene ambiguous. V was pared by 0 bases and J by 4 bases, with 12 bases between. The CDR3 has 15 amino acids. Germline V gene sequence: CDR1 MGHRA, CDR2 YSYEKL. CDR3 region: CASSQDEGSGYGYTF. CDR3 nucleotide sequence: TGCGCCAGCAGCCAAGATGAGGGTTCCGGCTATGGCTACACCTTC.

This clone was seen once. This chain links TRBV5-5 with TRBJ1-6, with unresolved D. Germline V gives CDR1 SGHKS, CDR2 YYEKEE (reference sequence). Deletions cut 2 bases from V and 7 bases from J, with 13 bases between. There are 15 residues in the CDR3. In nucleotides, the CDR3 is TGTGCCAGCAGCTTCCTGGATATCTGGAATTCACCCCTCCACTTT. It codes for CASSFLDIWNSPLHF.

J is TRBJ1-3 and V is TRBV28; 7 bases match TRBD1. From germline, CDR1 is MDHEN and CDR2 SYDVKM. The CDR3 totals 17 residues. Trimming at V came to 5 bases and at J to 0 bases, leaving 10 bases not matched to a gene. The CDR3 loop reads CASSPWGTATSGNTIYF. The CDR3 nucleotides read TGTGCCAGCAGTCCATGGGGGACAGCCACCTCTGGAAACACCATATATTTT.

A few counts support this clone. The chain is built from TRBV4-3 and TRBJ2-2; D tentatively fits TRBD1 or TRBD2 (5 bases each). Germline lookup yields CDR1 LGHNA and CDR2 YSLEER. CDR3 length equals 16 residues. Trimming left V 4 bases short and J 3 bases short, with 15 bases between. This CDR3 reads CASSPLGTVDTGELFF. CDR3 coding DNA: TGCGCCAGCAGCCCGCTTGGGACCGTCGACACCGGGGAGCTGTTTTTT.

The CDR3 loop reads CASTLGDRDGYTF. CDR3 coding DNA: TGTGCCAGCACACTAGGGGACAGGGATGGCTACACCTTC. This chain connects TRBV6-5 to TRBJ1-2; 9 nucleotides align to TRBD1. With 7 bases clipped from V and 6 bases from J, the junction kept 6 bases outside the gene matches. Germline V CDR1 and CDR2: MNHEY, SVGAGI. The CDR3 sequence is 13 residues long.

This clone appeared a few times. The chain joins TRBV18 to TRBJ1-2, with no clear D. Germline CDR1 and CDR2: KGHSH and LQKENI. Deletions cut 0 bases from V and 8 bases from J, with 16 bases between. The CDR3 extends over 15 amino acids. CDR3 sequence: CASSPPGLLTKGYTF. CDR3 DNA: TGTGCCAGCTCACCACCGGGCCTCTTGACGAAGGGCTACACCTTC. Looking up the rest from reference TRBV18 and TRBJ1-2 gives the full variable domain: NAGVMQNPRHLVRRRGQEARLRCSPMKGHSHVYWYRQLPEEGLKFMVYLQKENIIDESGMPKERFSAEFPKEGPSILRIQQVVRGDSAAYFCASSPPGLLTKGYTFGSGTRLTVV.

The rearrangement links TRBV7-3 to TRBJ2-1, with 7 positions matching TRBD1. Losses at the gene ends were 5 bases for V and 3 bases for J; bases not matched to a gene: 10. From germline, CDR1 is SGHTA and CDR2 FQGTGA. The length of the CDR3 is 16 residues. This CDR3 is CASSPMGQSYYNEQFF. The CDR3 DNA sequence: TGTGCCAGCAGCCCGATGGGACAGTCGTACTACAATGAGCAGTTCTTC.

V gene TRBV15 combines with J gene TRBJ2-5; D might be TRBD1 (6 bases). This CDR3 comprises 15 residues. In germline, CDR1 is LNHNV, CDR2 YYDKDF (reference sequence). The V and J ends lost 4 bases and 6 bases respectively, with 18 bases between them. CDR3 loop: CATSILRGPTQTQYF. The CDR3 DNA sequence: TGTGCCACCAGCATTCTCAGGGGACCGACGCAGACCCAGTACTTC.

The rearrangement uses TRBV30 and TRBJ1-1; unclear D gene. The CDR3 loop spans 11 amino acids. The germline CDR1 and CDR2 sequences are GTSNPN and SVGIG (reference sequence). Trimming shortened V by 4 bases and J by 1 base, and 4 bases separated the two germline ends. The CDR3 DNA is TGTGCCTGGAAGGGGAACACTGAAGCTTTCTTT. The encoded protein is CAWKGNTEAFF.

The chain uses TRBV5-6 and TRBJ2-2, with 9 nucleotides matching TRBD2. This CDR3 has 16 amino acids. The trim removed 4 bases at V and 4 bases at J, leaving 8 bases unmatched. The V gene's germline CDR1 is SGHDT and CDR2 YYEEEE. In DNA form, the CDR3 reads TGTGCCAGCAGCGTACCTGGACTAGCGAGCACCGGGGAGCTGTTTTTT. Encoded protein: CASSVPGLASTGELFF.

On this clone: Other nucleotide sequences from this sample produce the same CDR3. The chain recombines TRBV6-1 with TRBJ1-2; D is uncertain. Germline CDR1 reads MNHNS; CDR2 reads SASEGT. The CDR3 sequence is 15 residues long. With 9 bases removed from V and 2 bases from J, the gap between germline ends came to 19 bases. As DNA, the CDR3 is TGTGCCAGTAGACCTAAGGCCCACATAAACTATGGCTACACCTTC. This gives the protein CASRPKAHINYGYTF.